The T cell receptor beta chain described here comes from a study of OX40 agonist ivuxolimab in advanced cancers. CDR3 length: 15 residues. Trimming left V 3 bases short and J 0 bases short, with 11 bases between. CDR1 LGHNT and CDR2 FRNRAP come from the germline V gene. Generated by immunoSEQ multiplex PCR, the TCRdb table keeps only in-frame clones and is missing some. This repertoire shows more than 15,000 clones, approximately 92% found once; its top ten account for 29%. The J gene is TRBJ1-2, the V gene TRBV12-5; TRBD1 might be the D (5 bases). This TCR was sampled from an adult with an advanced solid tumor such as melanoma, head and neck, liver or kidney cancer. The sequenced sample was CD4+ or CD8+ T cells sorted from blood, obtained in a trial of the OX40 agonist ivuxolimab. For the CDR3, the DNA is TGTGCTAGTGGTTTAACAGGCGTTCCTAACTATGGCTACACCTTC. Translated: CASGLTGVPNYGYTF.